Each of the 16 T cell receptor beta chains below was sequenced from the same sample in a study of T cells after yellow fever vaccination. TCRdb reprocessed the 5' RACE reads via MiXCR and lists one record per CDR3 protein. The sample has about 99,000 distinct CDR3 sequences, about 5.8% seen once. Here the sequenced sample was CD8+ T cells sorted from PBMCs, taken 10 days after the yellow fever booster vaccination. These receptors were taken from a man aged 18 to 30 who received the YFV17D yellow fever vaccine.

CDR3 DNA: TGTGCCAGCAGCTTCGGGACAGCTGGAAACACCATATATTTT. Translation: CASSFGTAGNTIYF. The chain combines TRBV5-6 with TRBJ1-3, with 7 positions matching TRBD1. CDR1 and CDR2 from the germline V gene are SGHDT and YYEEEE. V gave up 2 bases and J gave up 2 bases; unmatched junction bases: 1. The CDR3 extends over 14 amino acids.

The chain has TRBV4-3 and TRBJ2-7, with 7 bases fitting TRBD2. Germline CDR1 reads LGHNA; CDR2 reads YSLEER. V was clipped by 1 base and J by 0 bases; unmatched bases: 18. This CDR3 comprises 20 residues. CDR3 nucleotide sequence: TGCGCCAGCAGCCAAGCAAAGGGTTCGGGGGGACCCTACTACTCCTACGAGCAGTACGTC. This translates into CASSQAKGSGGPYYSYEQYV.

V gene TRBV5-1 combines with J gene TRBJ2-1, with 9 positions matching TRBD1. The CDR3 is 15 amino acids. Trimming cost V 7 bases and J 6 bases; bases outside gene matches: 11. Per germline, CDR1 SGHRS and CDR2 YFSETQ. The CDR3 is CASCYRDRAANEQFF. CDR3 DNA: TGCGCCAGCTGCTACCGGGACAGGGCTGCCAATGAGCAGTTCTTC. Based on the CDR3 plus reference TRBV5-1 and TRBJ2-1, the full variable domain is KAGVTQTPRYLIKTRGQQVTLSCSPISGHRSVSWYQQTPGQGLQFLFEYFSETQRNKGNFPGRFSGRQFSNSRSEMNVSTLELGDSALYLCASCYRDRAANEQFFGPGTRLTVL.

In its sample, this clonotype was seen a few times. This chain connects TRBV12-3 or TRBV12-4 to TRBJ2-3; 11 bases agree with TRBD2. The J segment lost 4 bases and the V segment lost 2 bases, leaving 8 bases of the junction unmatched. CDR3 size: 17 residues. The DNA for the CDR3 is TGTGCCAGCAGTTTAACGGTTAGCGGGGGGGCATCAGATACGCAGTATTTT. Amino acids: CASSLTVSGGASDTQYF.

The V gene is TRBV9, the J gene TRBJ2-3; D may match TRBD1 or TRBD2 (6 bases each). The CDR3 length is 16 residues. The germline V gene has CDR1 SGDLS and CDR2 YYNGEE. The V end lost 2 bases, the J end lost 4 bases, and 17 bases lay between the germline ends. CDR3 residues: CASSVEGGSWADTQYF. DNA of the CDR3: TGTGCCAGCAGCGTCGAGGGGGGCTCATGGGCAGATACGCAGTATTTT.

This chain connects TRBV2 to TRBJ2-7; the D gene is possibly TRBD1 (6 bases). The V end was cut by 6 bases, the J end by 5 bases, with 14 bases between. The CDR3 covers 13 residues. Germline V lookup: CDR1 SNHLY, CDR2 FYNNEI. The CDR3 DNA is TGTGCCAGCAGGTATCAGGGGACCCACGAGCAGTACTTC. Protein sequence: CASRYQGTHEQYF.

This clonotype was seen many times. In nucleotides, the CDR3 is TGCGCCAGCAGCTGGTCCATAACCTACAATGAGCAGTTCTTC. It translates to CASSWSITYNEQFF. The chain couples TRBV5-1 to TRBJ2-1; D gene unclear. The CDR3 consists of 14 residues. The germline V gene encodes CDR1 SGHRS and CDR2 YFSETQ. Trimming stripped 3 bases from V and 2 bases from J, with 9 bases between.

This clonotype has more than one count but fewer than ten. The V and J genes are TRBV4-1 and TRBJ2-2; 8 bases line up with TRBD1. CDR1 and CDR2 (germline): MGHRA, YSYEKL. The CDR3 has 18 amino acids. With V trimmed by 4 bases and J by 3 bases, 13 bases remained unmatched. The CDR3 DNA is TGCGCCAGCAGCCCACTTAGGGACAGGATAACTTACACCGGGGAGCTGTTTTTT. It yields the protein CASSPLRDRITYTGELFF.

This rearrangement joins TRBV12-3 or TRBV12-4 to TRBJ1-6; D unclear. The CDR3 covers 14 residues. Trimming removed 5 bases from V and 0 bases from J, with 5 bases in between. CDR3 protein: CASSGSSYNSPLHF. The CDR3 region has the DNA TGTGCCAGCAGTGGGAGCTCCTATAATTCACCCCTCCACTTT.

This clonotype was recorded a few times. The genes are TRBV6-5 and TRBJ2-5; no clear D gene. Germline V gene data show CDR1 as MNHEY and CDR2 as SVGAGI. CDR3 length: 14 amino acids. The V end lost 4 bases, the J end lost 6 bases, and 15 bases lay between the germline ends. CDR3 region: CASSSLEVGQTQYF. In DNA form, the CDR3 reads TGTGCCAGCAGTTCGCTAGAGGTCGGACAGACCCAGTACTTC.

This clonotype showed up just a few times. The rearrangement joins TRBV14 to TRBJ2-4; D may match TRBD1 or TRBD2 (5 bases each). This CDR3 spans 17 amino acids. Trimming left V 1 base short and J 0 bases short, with 13 bases between. CDR1 is SGHDN and CDR2 is FVKESK in the germline V gene. The CDR3, as DNA: TGTGCCAGCAGCCAAGGTGTCCGGGACGGAGCCAAAAACATTCAGTACTTC. Translating gives CASSQGVRDGAKNIQYF.

The sample holds a few counts of this clonotype. The V gene is TRBV7-9, the J gene TRBJ2-3; D not resolved. The CDR3 loop spans 13 amino acids. The V end lost 5 bases, the J end lost 6 bases, and 12 bases lay between the germline ends. Germline V gives CDR1 SEHNR, CDR2 FQNEAQ (reference sequence). CDR3 sequence: CASSPDRHDTQYF. The CDR3 bases are TGTGCCAGCAGCCCGGACCGACACGATACGCAGTATTTT.

This clonotype was detected ten times or more. This chain connects TRBV7-3 to TRBJ2-2, with D unclear. Trimming stripped 4 bases from V and 0 bases from J, with 15 bases between. The CDR3 has 17 amino acids. The germline CDR1 and CDR2 sequences are SGHTA and FQGTGA. The CDR3, as DNA: TGTGCCAGCAGCTCTAACCCCCGGAGCGCGAACACCGGGGAGCTGTTTTTT. Translating it yields CASSSNPRSANTGELFF. Full variable domain (remainder filled in from reference TRBV7-3 and TRBJ2-2): GAGVSQTPSNKVTEKGKYVELRCDPISGHTALYWYRQSLGQGPEFLIYFQGTGAADDSGLPNDRFFAVRPEGSVSTLKIQRTERGDSAVYLCASSSNPRSANTGELFFGEGSRLTVL.

This clonotype was observed a few times. This sequence joins TRBV19 and TRBJ1-5, with D perhaps matching TRBD1 (6 bases). The germline V gene has CDR1 LNHDA and CDR2 SQIVND (reference sequence). The V end was cut by 7 bases, the J end by 0 bases, with 7 bases between. The CDR3 totals 13 residues. The CDR3 loop is CASNRDSNQPQHF. CDR3 bases: TGTGCCAGTAACAGGGATAGCAATCAGCCCCAGCATTTT.

This chain joins TRBV5-4 and TRBJ2-5; no firm D call. The CDR3 spans 14 residues. In germline, CDR1 is SGHNT, CDR2 YYREEE (reference sequence). The V and J ends lost 0 bases and 5 bases respectively, with 11 bases between them. The CDR3, as DNA: TGTGCCAGCAGCTTGGCCAGGATAGGCGAGACCCAGTACTTC. Protein: CASSLARIGETQYF.

This clonotype was counted at least ten times. The chain employs TRBV4-1 and TRBJ2-7; tentatively, D is TRBD2 (7 bases). Germline V gives CDR1 MGHRA, CDR2 YSYEKL. CDR3 length equals 14 residues. V gave up 4 bases and J gave up 5 bases, with 15 bases separating them. In nucleotides, the CDR3 is TGCGCCAGCAGCCGGGGGGCCGGGAGGAACGAGCAGTACTTC. Its translation is CASSRGAGRNEQYF.